This TCR beta chain is drawn from a study of T cell changes during pregnancy in multiple sclerosis. Trimming pared 4 bases from V and 7 bases from J, leaving 11 bases between. The CDR3 has 13 residues. Germline V gene sequence: CDR1 MNHNS, CDR2 SASEGT. Clones were sequenced by immunoSEQ multiplex PCR, and TCRdb holds only the in-frame ones, with some missing. Among fewer than 110,000 clones listed, about 90% were seen once. The genes are TRBV6-1 and TRBJ2-1; D unresolved. The sequencing used peripheral blood, collected after pregnancy. This sequence originates from a female donor with multiple sclerosis, enrolled in a pregnancy study. The CDR3 region has the DNA TGTGCCAGCAGTGGAATCAGGTCGAATGAGCAGTTCTTC. Encoded protein: CASSGIRSNEQFF.